This T cell receptor (beta chain) derives from a study of beta chain features in type 1 diabetes. Study-wide background: Cell yields, gender and age were comparable in patients and healthy donors.

In this sample, this clone turned up a few times. Its specificity is not known. Study findings and constraints: The naive, central memory and Treg TCRB repertoires showed an apparent similarity that was greater among patients than among healthy donors. Type 1 diabetes patients had VDJ junctions that carried fewer insertions and more deletions. There was a moderate but significant shortening of TCRB CDR3s in all four CD4+ subsets of Type 1 diabetes patients.

Since all of the isolated RNA was reverse transcribed, expressed TCRB transcripts were what got sequenced. Measured with immunoSEQ multiplex PCR; TCRdb has only the in-frame clones, and not every one. This sample has 350,000 to 400,000 clones; 10% to 15% occur once, and the top ten carry around 0.0099%. This CDR3 region has 14 residues. Germline CDR1 WNHNN, CDR2 SYGVQD (reference sequence). Trimming cost V 2 bases and J 5 bases, with 12 bases left between them. Source material: naive CD4+ T cells from blood. The TCR sequence derives from a woman between 18 and 29 years old with type 1 diabetes. The V and J genes are TRBV10-1 and TRBJ2-5, with a tentative D call TRBD2 (7 bases). The CDR3 reads CASSEGGAAETQYF. The CDR3 DNA sequence: TGCGCCAGCAGTGAGGGGGGGGCAGCGGAGACCCAGTACTTC.